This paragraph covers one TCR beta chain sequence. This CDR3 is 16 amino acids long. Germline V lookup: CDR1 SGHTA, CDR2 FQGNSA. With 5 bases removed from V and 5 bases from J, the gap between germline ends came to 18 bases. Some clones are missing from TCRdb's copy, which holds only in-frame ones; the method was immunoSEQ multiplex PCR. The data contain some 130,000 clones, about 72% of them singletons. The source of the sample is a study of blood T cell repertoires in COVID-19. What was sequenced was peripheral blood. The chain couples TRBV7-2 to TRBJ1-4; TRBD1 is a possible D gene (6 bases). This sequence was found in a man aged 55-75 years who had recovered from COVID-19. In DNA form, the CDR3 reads TGTGCCAGCAGCCTCACTGGGACACCTGGAAATGAAAAACTGTTTTTT. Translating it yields CASSLTGTPGNEKLFF.